These 17 T cell receptor beta chains share one sample of origin, sequenced in a study of shared clonotypes between healthy human individuals. The repertoire was sequenced with immunoSEQ multiplex PCR; TCRdb's copy has only in-frame clones and lacks some. The sample consists of a few million clones, more than 85% of them appearing once. Sequenced: naive CD4+ T cells from PBMCs. The subset was: CD45RA+ positively selected. These receptors came from a man younger than 35 in good health. Some clones in this sample may be carry-over from other donors' samples.

Comment on this clone: The identical CDR3 is also encoded by other nucleotide sequences in the sample. This sequence joins TRBV5-4 and TRBJ2-2, with 10 positions matching TRBD2. Germline loops: CDR1 SGHNT, CDR2 YYREEE (reference sequence). J lost 0 bases, V lost 4 bases, and 3 bases had no gene match. CDR3 size: 16 residues. The CDR3 DNA is TGTGCCAGCAGCAGGACTAGCGGCGCGAACACCGGGGAGCTGTTTTTT. Protein: CASSRTSGANTGELFF.

This chain uses TRBV13 with TRBJ1-1; perhaps TRBD1 as D (6 bases). The CDR3 is 14 residues long. CDR1 PRHDT and CDR2 FYEKMQ come from the germline V gene (reference sequence). The V end lost 5 bases, the J end lost 1 base, and 11 bases lay between the germline ends. The CDR3 loop reads CASSQRTANTEAFF. In nucleotides, the CDR3 is TGTGCCAGCAGCCAACGGACAGCGAACACTGAAGCTTTCTTT.

In its sample, this clone was seen a few times. The V and J genes are TRBV28 and TRBJ1-5; D perhaps matches TRBD1 (6 bases). Germline values: CDR1 MDHEN, CDR2 SYDVKM. Trimming pared 11 bases from V and 0 bases from J, leaving 11 bases between. The CDR3 has 13 residues. The CDR3 region has the DNA TGTGCCGGGGGGGCTACTAGCAATCAGCCCCAGCATTTT. It is translated as CAGGATSNQPQHF.

On this clone itself: This specimen includes other DNA sequences encoding the same CDR3. J is TRBJ2-1 and V is TRBV9, with 8 bases aligning to TRBD2. CDR1 and CDR2 from the germline V gene are SGDLS and YYNGEE. CDR3 length equals 17 residues. The J segment lost 0 bases and the V segment lost 0 bases, leaving 5 bases of the junction unmatched. The CDR3 DNA is TGTGCCAGCAGCGTAGCCGGGGCGGGAGGCTCCTACAATGAGCAGTTCTTC. Translation gives CASSVAGAGGSYNEQFF.

The V call is TRBV9, the J call TRBJ2-4, with D maybe TRBD2 (5 bases). Trimming took off 2 bases at V and 9 bases at J, with 9 bases between the two ends. The CDR3 is 12 amino acids. Germline CDR1 is SGDLS and CDR2 is YYNGEE. The CDR3 here is CASSVIEGIQYF. CDR3 nucleotide sequence: TGTGCCAGCAGCGTGATAGAGGGCATTCAGTACTTC.

For this clone: Other DNA sequences in the same sample also yield this CDR3. V gene TRBV5-5 combines with J gene TRBJ1-1; D ambiguous. Germline loops: CDR1 SGHKS, CDR2 YYEKEE (reference sequence). The length of the CDR3 is 13 residues. The germline V and J ends were trimmed by 1 base and 1 base, with 5 bases remaining between them. The CDR3 reads CASSLLGNTEAFF. DNA of the CDR3: TGTGCCAGCAGCTTGTTGGGGAACACTGAAGCTTTCTTT.

This clone was seen just once. The chain couples TRBV14 to TRBJ2-1; tentative D call: TRBD2 (6 bases). The germline CDR1 and CDR2 sequences are SGHDN and FVKESK. Trimming took off 0 bases at V and 4 bases at J, with 13 bases between the two ends. The CDR3 sequence is 16 residues long. As DNA, the CDR3 is TGTGCCAGCAGCCAAGATAGGAGGGTCTTTTACAATGAGCAGTTCTTC. It encodes CASSQDRRVFYNEQFF.

The chain combines TRBV5-6 with TRBJ1-2, with D tentatively TRBD1 (6 bases). V was trimmed by 6 bases and J by 4 bases, leaving 25 bases between them. There are 17 residues in the CDR3. Germline V gene data show CDR1 as SGHDT and CDR2 as YYEEEE. In nucleotides, the CDR3 is TGTGCCAGCAAAGTCGGAAGGCGGACAGCAGTATTCTATGGCTACACCTTC. Translating gives CASKVGRRTAVFYGYTF.

The chain joins TRBV6-6 to TRBJ1-5, with D unresolved. CDR3 length equals 13 residues. V was trimmed by 6 bases and J by 6 bases, leaving 12 bases between them. CDR1 is MNHNY and CDR2 is SVGAGI in the germline V gene (reference sequence). The CDR3, as DNA: TGTGCCAGCAGCCCCCGGGCCGGTCAGCCCCAGCATTTT. Its protein is CASSPRAGQPQHF.

V usage is TRBV5-1 and J usage is TRBJ2-1; D perhaps matches TRBD1 (6 bases). CDR1 and CDR2 from the germline V gene are SGHRS and YFSETQ. The ends were cut back, 0 bases at V and 3 bases at J, with 13 bases in the middle. This CDR3 contains 16 residues. The CDR3 DNA sequence: TGCGCCAGCAGCTTGGCCCCAATGGACAGCTACAATGAGCAGTTCTTC. This codes for CASSLAPMDSYNEQFF. Using reference TRBV5-1 and TRBJ2-1 for the parts outside the CDR3, the full variable domain is KAGVTQTPRYLIKTRGQQVTLSCSPISGHRSVSWYQQTPGQGLQFLFEYFSETQRNKGNFPGRFSGRQFSNSRSEMNVSTLELGDSALYLCASSLAPMDSYNEQFFGPGTRLTVL.

The chain joins TRBV12-5 to TRBJ1-1, with a tentative D call TRBD1 (5 bases). Germline V CDR1 and CDR2: LGHNT, FRNRAP. The CDR3 sequence is 13 residues long. V was cut by 5 bases and J by 5 bases, with 12 bases left in between. The CDR3 protein is CASGTPGGTEAFF. For the CDR3, the DNA is TGTGCTAGTGGTACCCCGGGGGGGACTGAAGCTTTCTTT.

The V and J genes are TRBV30 and TRBJ2-7, with no clear D. The V gene's germline CDR1 is GTSNPN and CDR2 SVGIG (reference sequence). The CDR3 totals 11 residues. V was trimmed by 2 bases and J by 1 base, leaving 3 bases between them. Here the CDR3 reads CAWSMSYEQYF. Here the CDR3 DNA reads TGTGCCTGGAGTATGTCCTACGAGCAGTACTTC.

This chain connects TRBV7-2 to TRBJ2-3; 9 bases line up with TRBD1. The CDR3 is made up of 16 amino acids. Germline CDR1 is SGHTA and CDR2 is FQGNSA. With 1 base clipped from V and 2 bases from J, the junction kept 4 bases outside the gene matches. The CDR3 protein is CASSLGTGAATDTQYF. CDR3 sequence (DNA): TGTGCCAGCAGCTTAGGGACAGGGGCCGCCACAGATACGCAGTATTTT.

The V call is TRBV7-8, the J call TRBJ1-3; TRBD1 aligns across 7 bases. The length of the CDR3 is 16 residues. With V trimmed by 5 bases and J by 0 bases, 7 bases remained unmatched. CDR1 SGHVS and CDR2 FQNEAQ come from the germline V gene. The CDR3 DNA sequence: TGTGCCAGCAGCCGACAGGGTTGGAGCTCTGGAAACACCATATATTTT. It encodes CASSRQGWSSGNTIYF.

The chain uses TRBV6-5 and TRBJ1-1; D not certain. The germline V gene encodes CDR1 MNHEY and CDR2 SVGAGI. The CDR3 extends over 14 amino acids. The V gene lost 5 bases and the J gene lost 1 base, with 11 bases spanning the gap. For the CDR3, the DNA is TGTGCCAGCAGTCGAGCAGGAGGGAACACTGAAGCTTTCTTT. Translation: CASSRAGGNTEAFF.

This clone is a singleton in its sample. The sample contains more than one DNA sequence encoding this CDR3. V is TRBV5-1 and J is TRBJ2-2; D may be TRBD1 (6 bases). Germline V lookup: CDR1 SGHRS, CDR2 YFSETQ. Trimming pared 2 bases from V and 0 bases from J, leaving 11 bases between. The CDR3 has 16 amino acids. The chain's CDR3 is CASSLGDTTNTGELFF. The CDR3 bases are TGCGCCAGCAGCTTAGGGGACACAACGAACACCGGGGAGCTGTTTTTT.

Notes on this clone: The sample carries other DNA sequences with the same CDR3. The gene calls are TRBV20-1 and TRBJ2-5; D is unresolved. The V end was cut by 4 bases, the J end by 5 bases, with 8 bases between. This CDR3 is built from 11 residues. From germline, CDR1 is DFQATT and CDR2 SNEGSKA (reference sequence). The chain's CDR3 is CSATDGETQYF. The CDR3 DNA reads TGCAGTGCTACAGACGGGGAGACCCAGTACTTC.